One TCR beta chain is described in this entry. This entry belongs to a study of blood T cell repertoires in COVID-19. Trimming took off 1 base at V and 7 bases at J, with 13 bases between the two ends. Germline CDR1 is MNHEY and CDR2 is SMNVEV (reference sequence). This CDR3 is built from 15 residues. This table comes from immunoSEQ multiplex PCR, and its TCRdb copy is limited to in-frame clones, with some not included. The data contain 150,000 to 200,000 clones, 85% to 90% of them seen just once; the ten biggest clones take up 0.62%. Specimen: peripheral blood. The chain combines TRBV27 with TRBJ1-4, with D uncertain. The TCR originated in a man aged 45-60 years with acute or convalescent COVID-19. The chain's CDR3 is CASSLLAGGSEKLFF. In nucleotides, the CDR3 is TGTGCCAGCAGTTTATTGGCAGGAGGGAGTGAAAAACTGTTTTTT. The full variable domain, rest sourced from reference TRBV27 and TRBJ1-4, is EAQVTQNPRYLITVTGKKLTVTCSQNMNHEYMSWYRQDPGLGLRQIYYSMNVEVTDKGDVPEGYKVSRKEKRNFPLILESPSPNQTSLYFCASSLLAGGSEKLFFGSGTQLSVL.